This is a list of T cell receptor beta chains from one sample in a study of T cells in Graves' hyperthyroidism and ophthalmopathy. TCRdb reanalysed the multiplex PCR reads using MiXCR and keeps one entry per CDR3 protein. The profile covers around 600,000 distinct CDR3 sequences, with approximately 15% appearing a single time and 6.5% to 8% taken by the ten largest. The sample was blood. Source of these receptors: a woman in her twenties or thirties with Graves' hyperthyroidism. CDR3s include the opening cysteine and the closing phenylalanine or tryptophan. The order of the fields is clone size, J gene, D gene, V gene, CDR3 protein, CDR3 DNA. A D gene is named only where the DNA matches it firmly. Size values are once, few and many counts, or a class for expanded clones, and some rows have none.

abundance: many
j_gene: TRBJ2-7
d_gene: .
v_gene: TRBV7-2
CDR3aa: CASSLDHLIHEQYF
CDR3nt: TGTGCCAGCAGCTTGGACCACCTAATCCACGAGCAGTACTTC

abundance: many
j_gene: TRBJ1-6
d_gene: .
v_gene: TRBV3-1
CDR3aa: CASSQGGISPLHF
CDR3nt: TGTGCCAGCAGCCAAGGTGGTATTTCACCCCTCCACTTT

abundance: .
j_gene: TRBJ2-7
d_gene: .
v_gene: TRBV5-5
CDR3aa: CASSWDSVKQYF
CDR3nt: TGTGCCAGCAGCTGGGACTCCGTAAAGCAGTACTTC

abundance: few
j_gene: TRBJ2-2
d_gene: .
v_gene: TRBV12-3/TRBV12-4
CDR3aa: CASRLRTGELFF
CDR3nt: TGTGCCAGCAGATTGCGGACCGGGGAGCTGTTTTTT

abundance: .
j_gene: TRBJ2-7
d_gene: .
v_gene: TRBV24-1
CDR3aa: CATRGRGEQYF
CDR3nt: TGTGCCACCAGGGGAAGGGGCGAGCAGTACTTC

abundance: few
j_gene: TRBJ2-1
d_gene: TRBD1
v_gene: TRBV7-3
CDR3aa: CASSPRRTGGFNEQFF
CDR3nt: TGTGCCAGCAGCCCTCGCCGGACAGGGGGCTTCAATGAGCAGTTCTTC

abundance: .
j_gene: TRBJ2-3
d_gene: TRBD2
v_gene: TRBV6-1
CDR3aa: CASSEKRTSGRTDTQYF
CDR3nt: TGTGCCAGCAGTGAAAAAAGGACTAGCGGGAGAACAGATACGCAGTATTTT

abundance: many
j_gene: TRBJ2-7
d_gene: .
v_gene: TRBV7-8
CDR3aa: CASSLSPYEQYF
CDR3nt: TGTGCCAGCAGCTTGTCGCCCTACGAGCAGTACTTC

abundance: .
j_gene: TRBJ2-3
d_gene: TRBD2
v_gene: TRBV5-6
CDR3aa: CASSLVLAGTTDTQYF
CDR3nt: TGTGCCAGCAGCTTGGTTCTAGCGGGGACTACAGATACGCAGTATTTT

abundance: many
j_gene: TRBJ2-7
d_gene: TRBD2
v_gene: TRBV14
CDR3aa: CASSFSGRAKRQYF
CDR3nt: TGTGCCAGCAGCTTCAGCGGGAGGGCCAAGAGGCAGTACTTC

abundance: many
j_gene: TRBJ2-4
d_gene: TRBD1
v_gene: TRBV2
CDR3aa: CASTGQADIQYF
CDR3nt: TGTGCCAGTACCGGACAGGCAGACATTCAGTACTTC

abundance: .
j_gene: TRBJ2-1
d_gene: TRBD1
v_gene: TRBV19
CDR3aa: CASSPGQGIGEQFF
CDR3nt: TGTGCCAGTAGCCCGGGACAGGGGATTGGTGAGCAGTTCTTC

abundance: .
j_gene: TRBJ2-4
d_gene: TRBD2
v_gene: TRBV5-1
CDR3aa: CASSLGLAENIQYF
CDR3nt: TGCGCCAGCAGCTTAGGACTAGCGGAAAACATTCAGTACTTC

abundance: once
j_gene: TRBJ2-7
d_gene: TRBD2
v_gene: TRBV20-1
CDR3aa: CSASKPGLAGVLSYEQYF
CDR3nt: TGCAGTGCTTCCAAACCGGGACTAGCGGGAGTTTTGTCCTACGAGCAGTACTTC

abundance: many
j_gene: TRBJ2-7
d_gene: .
v_gene: TRBV20-1
CDR3aa: CSVQLVSYEQYF
CDR3nt: TGCAGTGTCCAACTAGTTTCCTACGAGCAGTACTTC

abundance: once
j_gene: TRBJ2-2
d_gene: TRBD2
v_gene: TRBV7-8
CDR3aa: CASSLTSGLAGAGELFF
CDR3nt: TGTGCCAGCAGCTTAACCTCAGGACTAGCGGGAGCCGGGGAGCTGTTTTTT

abundance: .
j_gene: TRBJ2-2
d_gene: .
v_gene: TRBV20-1
CDR3aa: CSARDYTNTGELFF
CDR3nt: TGCAGTGCTAGGGACTATACGAACACCGGGGAGCTGTTTTTT

abundance: .
j_gene: TRBJ2-6
d_gene: .
v_gene: TRBV27
CDR3aa: CASSPLLAGANVLTF
CDR3nt: TGTGCCAGCAGTCCTTTGTTGGCTGGGGCCAACGTCCTGACTTTC

abundance: many
j_gene: TRBJ2-7
d_gene: TRBD2
v_gene: TRBV7-2
CDR3aa: CASSLAGSIYEQYF
CDR3nt: TGTGCCAGCAGTCTAGCGGGCTCAATCTACGAGCAGTACTTC

abundance: many
j_gene: TRBJ2-7
d_gene: .
v_gene: TRBV28
CDR3aa: CASRVSTGEQYF
CDR3nt: TGTGCCAGCAGGGTTTCGACAGGCGAGCAGTACTTC

abundance: many
j_gene: TRBJ2-1
d_gene: TRBD1
v_gene: TRBV30
CDR3aa: CAWSGSGGTAYNEQFF
CDR3nt: TGTGCCTGGAGTGGGTCAGGGGGCACTGCTTACAATGAGCAGTTCTTC

abundance: .
j_gene: TRBJ2-1
d_gene: .
v_gene: TRBV5-6
CDR3aa: CASSLAVDWIEQFF
CDR3nt: TGTGCCAGCAGCTTGGCCGTGGACTGGATAGAGCAGTTCTTC

abundance: many
j_gene: TRBJ2-7
d_gene: .
v_gene: TRBV27
CDR3aa: CASSPSVSSSYEQYF
CDR3nt: TGTGCCAGCAGCCCTAGCGTTTCAAGCTCCTACGAGCAGTACTTC

abundance: many
j_gene: TRBJ2-7
d_gene: TRBD1
v_gene: TRBV6-1
CDR3aa: CASRGLPYEQYF
CDR3nt: TGTGCCAGTAGGGGGCTGCCCTACGAGCAGTACTTC

abundance: once
j_gene: TRBJ1-2
d_gene: .
v_gene: TRBV4-3
CDR3aa: CASSQDGPDGYTF
CDR3nt: TGCGCCAGCAGCCAAGATGGTCCGGATGGCTACACCTTC

abundance: few
j_gene: TRBJ2-5
d_gene: TRBD2
v_gene: TRBV20-1
CDR3aa: CSASRNLLALKETQYF
CDR3nt: TGCAGTGCTAGCAGAAACCTACTAGCGCTAAAAGAGACCCAGTACTTC

abundance: many
j_gene: TRBJ2-7
d_gene: .
v_gene: TRBV7-7
CDR3aa: CASSRGVADNEQYF
CDR3nt: TGTGCCAGCAGCCGAGGGGTGGCCGACAACGAGCAGTACTTC